This T cell receptor beta chain comes out of a study of T cell responses to AZD1222 COVID-19 vaccine (dated by TCRdb to the early 2020s). For the wider study: A total of approximately 240 trial participants underwent TCR sequencing, of whom about 210 received two doses of AZD1222 and about 25 received two doses of the MenACWY control vaccine. Trial participants were enrolled by age into subgroups of 18-55, 56-69 and 70-plus years, and around 150, 29 and 61 TCR-sequenced participants, respectively, were included in these subgroups. Study-wide conclusions, independent of this receptor: Vaccine-associated CD4 TCRs spanned the whole spike protein, with dominant responses in regions 160-218 and 743-854. In the small 56-69-year group, the increase in depth fell short of significance, most likely because of low power. Nearly half of unique spike-specific TCRs reportedly recognized epitopes outside regions mutated in the B.1.351 and B.1.1.7 variants. Spike-specific TCR breadth and depth rose significantly after two AZD1222 doses compared with day 0 and with MenACWY recipients. Most participants were white British and females outnumbered males, and the authors suggested that clonal diversity may have been underestimated. Conclusions about previously exposed vaccinees were limited because only six AZD1222 recipients were SARS-CoV-2 seropositive at baseline. Because no day 14 peak-response samples were available, the repertoires could be characterized only after the peak T cell response.

The CDR3 regions of human TCRbeta chains were subjected to immunosequencing. The original methods were these. Repertoire TCRs were matched against a reference library of SARS-CoV-2-specific TCRs generated with the MIRA antigen-specificity platform. Breadth was defined as the fraction of unique TCRs that were SARS-CoV-2-associated, and depth was defined as the fraction of total T cells that were SARS-CoV-2-associated. Using the MIRA data, each spike-specific TCR was mapped to the spike region that the TCR reacts to and placed in a CD4 or CD8 class. Log10-transformed breadth and depth values were compared by one-way ANOVA with Sidak's multiple comparisons tests. Held by TCRdb, this immuneACCESS table contains in-frame sequences only and omits some clones. Under half of the omission traces to an unresolved V gene where checked; the cause of the rest is unknown. V and J calls and clone size are copied from that table; D and trimming were computed from the DNA. A total of under 80,000 clones appear in this sample, approximately 85% of them only once. The ten largest account for 20% to 30% of the sample.

V is pared back by 7 bases and J by 4 bases, with 13 bases lying between the germline termini. The CDR3 runs 13 residues from the cysteine to the phenylalanine. Only the CDR3 part of the read is kept: 39 bases, read in frame from the first base. In the paper's terms, the time point label means: about 28 days (+/-7) after the second vaccine dose. Because spike-specific TCR depth and breadth did not differ between the two schedules, AZD1222 recipients who got a second dose at roughly 4 weeks were pooled with those who got a second dose at roughly 12 weeks. Samples from vaccinated people were obtained from the UK trials COV001 and COV002, which included a single-blind randomized controlled phase 2/3 trial of AZD1222 (ChAdOx1 nCoV-19) in healthy adults. For TCRbeta chain sequencing, PBMC samples were collected from trial participants at day 0 and at day 28 after the second dose. Points on this clone: Its antigen specificity is not known. Qualities for individual bases were not recorded, and no much larger clone is one base off.

The sample was peripheral blood, taken 28 days after the second AZD1222 dose. The clonotype originates from an adult who received the AZD1222 COVID-19 vaccine. Here the chain combines TRBV12-3 or TRBV12-4 and TRBJ1-1; confidence is insufficient to name the D gene. CDR3 reads: CASTLREGTEAFF. DNA sequence: TGTGCCAGCACCTTAAGGGAAGGCACTGAAGCTTTCTTT.